Shown below are 13 T cell receptor beta chains from a single sample sequenced in a study of blood T cell repertoires in COVID-19. TCRdb's table, derived via immunoSEQ multiplex PCR, lists solely in-frame clones and lacks some. Counted here are tens of thousands of clones, around four fifths occurring once; the ten biggest clones make up 10% to 12%. Sequencing used peripheral blood. The receptors derive from a human donor in a cohort sampled during active COVID-19.

The table lists this clone with a few counts. The chain carries TRBV5-6 and TRBJ2-2, with 10 bases fitting TRBD2. Germline lookup yields CDR1 SGHDT and CDR2 YYEEEE. The CDR3 consists of 14 residues. J gave up 8 bases and V 2 bases, and 3 bases lay outside the gene matches. CDR3 DNA: TGTGCCAGCAGCTTCACTAGCGGGGCGGGGGAGCTGTTTTTT. Amino acids: CASSFTSGAGELFF.

This chain connects TRBV4-3 to TRBJ2-3; 9 positions match TRBD1. With 3 bases clipped from V and 3 bases from J, the junction kept 7 bases outside the gene matches. Germline V CDR1 and CDR2: LGHNA, YSLEER. The CDR3 covers 16 residues. The CDR3 loop reads CASSQTRTGETDTQYF. CDR3 in DNA: TGCGCCAGCAGCCAGACCCGGACAGGGGAAACAGATACGCAGTATTTT.

The V call is TRBV7-8, the J call TRBJ1-1; D perhaps matches TRBD1 (6 bases). This CDR3 comprises 14 residues. V was shortened by 4 bases and J by 6 bases, with 15 bases between the two germline ends. Germline V gene sequence: CDR1 SGHVS, CDR2 FQNEAQ. The CDR3 region is CASSSTKGQPEAFF. CDR3 coding DNA: TGTGCCAGCAGCTCCACGAAAGGACAGCCTGAAGCTTTCTTT.

The chain couples TRBV5-6 to TRBJ2-1; possible D gene TRBD1, 6 bases. CDR3 length equals 15 residues. Per germline, CDR1 SGHDT and CDR2 YYEEEE. Between the trimmed V and J ends, which lost 3 bases and 4 bases, there was a span of 14 bases. The CDR3 loop is CASSSGVSQYNEQFF. CDR3 nucleotide sequence: TGTGCCAGCAGCTCAGGGGTCAGCCAATACAATGAGCAGTTCTTC.

The gene calls are TRBV20-1 and TRBJ2-7; the D is unclear. CDR3 length: 11 amino acids. The germline V gene encodes CDR1 DFQATT and CDR2 SNEGSKA (reference sequence). The ends were cut back, 6 bases at V and 6 bases at J, with 12 bases in the middle. CDR3 in DNA: TGCAGTGCCCCTTACCTTAGCGAGCAGTACTTC. Translated: CSAPYLSEQYF.

This chain links TRBV29-1 with TRBJ2-3; D ambiguous. Trimming took off 4 bases at V and 0 bases at J, with 5 bases between the two ends. From germline, CDR1 is SQVTM and CDR2 ANQGSEA. CDR3 length: 12 amino acids. The CDR3 DNA reads as TGCAGCGTTGTCTATAGCACAGATACGCAGTATTTT. Residues: CSVVYSTDTQYF.

This chain links TRBV5-4 with TRBJ1-4; D gene ambiguous. This CDR3 has 13 amino acids. Per the germline V gene, CDR1 is SGHNT and CDR2 is YYREEE (reference sequence). Trimming stripped 2 bases from V and 0 bases from J, with 2 bases between. The CDR3 nucleotides read TGTGCCAGCAGCTTCTCAACTAATGAAAAACTGTTTTTT. This translates into CASSFSTNEKLFF.

V and J are TRBV9 and TRBJ1-6, with no clear D. The germline V gene encodes CDR1 SGDLS and CDR2 YYNGEE. The germline V and J ends were trimmed by 5 bases and 6 bases, with 12 bases remaining between them. CDR3 length equals 14 residues. This CDR3 is CASSREFGNSPLHF. The CDR3 DNA sequence: TGTGCCAGCAGTCGGGAATTTGGTAATTCACCCCTCCACTTT.

The chain combines TRBV4-3 with TRBJ1-4; D gene unclear. Germline V CDR1 and CDR2: LGHNA, YSLEER. The CDR3 consists of 15 residues. The V gene lost 4 bases and the J gene lost 7 bases, with 16 bases spanning the gap. CDR3 bases: TGCGCCAGCAGCCGCCTGCTCTTAGCGGGTGAAAAACTGTTTTTT. Encoded protein: CASSRLLLAGEKLFF.

The chain carries TRBV6-6 and TRBJ2-5; D is perhaps TRBD1 (7 bases). The length of the CDR3 is 14 residues. V lost 10 bases to trimming and J lost 5 bases, with 20 bases between them. CDR1 and CDR2 from the germline V gene are MNHNY and SVGAGI (reference sequence). The CDR3 coding sequence is TGTGCCACGGCGGGGCAGGGGGAGCGTGAGACCCAGTACTTC. It translates to CATAGQGERETQYF.

This rearrangement joins TRBV27 to TRBJ2-1; TRBD1 is a possible D gene (6 bases). The V end lost 2 bases, the J end lost 4 bases, and 24 bases lay between the germline ends. CDR1 and CDR2 (germline): MNHEY, SMNVEV (reference sequence). This CDR3 contains 19 residues. The CDR3 DNA sequence: TGTGCCAGCAGTTTACTTGGACAGTACGGACGGAGAGGGTACAATGAGCAGTTCTTC. Protein: CASSLLGQYGRRGYNEQFF.

V and J are TRBV3-1 (or the pseudogene TRBV3-2) and TRBJ1-2, with D possibly TRBD1 on 5 matching bases. Trimming took off 0 bases at V and 3 bases at J, with 8 bases between the two ends. The CDR3 consists of 14 residues. CDR1 is LGHDT, CDR2 YNNKEL, per germline (reference sequence). CDR3 sequence reads: CASSQDTTDYGYTF. In DNA form, the CDR3 reads TGTGCCAGCAGCCAAGATACGACAGACTATGGCTACACCTTC.

The chain uses TRBV18 and TRBJ2-3; 9 nucleotides line up with TRBD1. The CDR3 runs 15 residues. Per the germline V gene, CDR1 is KGHSH and CDR2 is LQKENI. V lost 6 bases, J lost 2 bases, and 6 bases stayed unmatched. CDR3 region: CASSHRDRDTDTQYF. DNA of the CDR3: TGTGCCAGCTCCCACCGGGACAGGGACACAGATACGCAGTATTTT.